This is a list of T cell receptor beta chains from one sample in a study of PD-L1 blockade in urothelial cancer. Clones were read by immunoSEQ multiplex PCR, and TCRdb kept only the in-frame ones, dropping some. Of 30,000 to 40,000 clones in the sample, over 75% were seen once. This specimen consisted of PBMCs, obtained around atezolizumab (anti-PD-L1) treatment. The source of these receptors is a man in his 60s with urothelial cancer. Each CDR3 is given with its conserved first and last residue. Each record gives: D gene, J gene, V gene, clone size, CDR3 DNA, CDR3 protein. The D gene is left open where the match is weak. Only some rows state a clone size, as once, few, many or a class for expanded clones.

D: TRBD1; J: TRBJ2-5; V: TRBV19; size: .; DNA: TGTGCCAGTAGTATTTCCGGGACAGGCCAAGAGACCCAGTACTTC; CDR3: CASSISGTGQETQYF
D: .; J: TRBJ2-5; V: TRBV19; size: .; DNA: TGTGCCAGTAGGGAGACTCGTGAAGAGGCCCAGTACTTC; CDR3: CASRETREEAQYF
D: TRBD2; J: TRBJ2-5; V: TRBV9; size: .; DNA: TGTGCCAGCAGCGGCGGAACTGGAGGGCCGGGAGGGACCCAGTACTTC; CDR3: CASSGGTGGPGGTQYF
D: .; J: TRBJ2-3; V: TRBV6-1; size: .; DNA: TGTGCCAGCAAGGACTACCTTAGGGATACGCAGTATTTT; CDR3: CASKDYLRDTQYF
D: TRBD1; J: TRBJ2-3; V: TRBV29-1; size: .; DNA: TGCAGCGTTGAAGCAGGGGGCGATACAGATACGCAGTATTTT; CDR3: CSVEAGGDTDTQYF
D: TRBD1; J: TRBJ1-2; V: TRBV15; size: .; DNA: TGTGCCACCAGTGTAGGGGGCGATGGCTACACCTTC; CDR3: CATSVGGDGYTF
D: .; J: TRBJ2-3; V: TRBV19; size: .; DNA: TGTGCCAGTAAACAGGAGTTAAGCACAGATACGCAGTATTTT; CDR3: CASKQELSTDTQYF
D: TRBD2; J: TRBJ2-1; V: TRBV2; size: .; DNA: TGTGCCAGCAGTGTATCAGCGGGAGTTGTTGAGCAGTTCTTC; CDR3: CASSVSAGVVEQFF
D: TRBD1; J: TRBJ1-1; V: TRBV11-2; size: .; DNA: TGTGCCAGCAGCTTGGTCAGGGGGCTCACTGAAGCTTTCTTT; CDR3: CASSLVRGLTEAFF
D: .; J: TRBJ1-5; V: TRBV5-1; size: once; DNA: TGCGCCAGCAGCTTGGGACTGGGTCAGCCCCAGCATTTT; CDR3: CASSLGLGQPQHF
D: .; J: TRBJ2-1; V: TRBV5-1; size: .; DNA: TGCGCCAGCAGCTTGGGGTACAGGGAATCCTACAATGAGCAGTTCTTC; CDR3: CASSLGYRESYNEQFF
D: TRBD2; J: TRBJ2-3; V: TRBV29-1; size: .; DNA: TGCAGCGTTGAAGATCAGGGAGGGACTAGCGGAACAGATACGCAGTATTTT; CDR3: CSVEDQGGTSGTDTQYF
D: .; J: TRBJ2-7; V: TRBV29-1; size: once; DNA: TGCAGCGTTATCGGGCGGGGGCCGAGCTCCTACGAGCAGTACTTC; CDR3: CSVIGRGPSSYEQYF
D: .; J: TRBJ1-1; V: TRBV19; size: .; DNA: TGTGCCAGTAGTATAGAAGCGCGGGAAGCTTTCTTT; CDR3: CASSIEAREAFF
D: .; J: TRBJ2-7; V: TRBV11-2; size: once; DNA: TGTGCCAGCAGCTTAAGGCTAGGTGGCGAGCAGTACTTC; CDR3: CASSLRLGGEQYF
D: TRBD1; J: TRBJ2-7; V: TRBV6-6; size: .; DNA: TGTGCCAGCAGCCCGACCGGGACAGGGAGCCACGAGCAGTACTTC; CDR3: CASSPTGTGSHEQYF
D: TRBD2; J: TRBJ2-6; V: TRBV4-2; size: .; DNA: TGTGCCAGCAGCCATCGGGAGGGGAGCTCTGGGGCCAACGTCCTGACTTTC; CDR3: CASSHREGSSGANVLTF
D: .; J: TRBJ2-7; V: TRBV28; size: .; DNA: TGTGCCAGCAGTGACCGCGGGACGGGAGACTCCTACGAGCAGTACTTC; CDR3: CASSDRGTGDSYEQYF
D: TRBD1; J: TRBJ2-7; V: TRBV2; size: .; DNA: TGTGCCAGCCTTGACAGGGTATACGAGCAGTACTTC; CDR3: CASLDRVYEQYF
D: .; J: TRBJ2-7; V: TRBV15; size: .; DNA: TGTGCCACCAGCAGACGAACTAGAGGCTACGAGCAGTACTTC; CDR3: CATSRRTRGYEQYF
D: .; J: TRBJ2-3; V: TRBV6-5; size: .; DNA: TGTGCCAGCAGTTACCGCCTAGCAAGCACAGATACGCAGTATTTT; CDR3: CASSYRLASTDTQYF
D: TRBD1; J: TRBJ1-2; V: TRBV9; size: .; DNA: TGTGCCAGCAGCGCAGGACAGGCTTCCAGCTATGGCTACACCTTC; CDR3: CASSAGQASSYGYTF
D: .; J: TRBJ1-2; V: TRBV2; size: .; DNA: TGTGCCAGCATAGTCAGGGCCGCTAACTATGGCTACACCTTC; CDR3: CASIVRAANYGYTF
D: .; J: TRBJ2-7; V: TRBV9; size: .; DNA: TGTGCCAGCAGCCCCGGGGACACTGTGGAGAGCGAGCAGTACTTC; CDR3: CASSPGDTVESEQYF